Below, 17 T cell receptor beta chains from the same sample are listed, as sequenced in a study of cytomegalovirus exposure and HLA in healthy donors. The PCR used 60 Vbeta and 13 Jbeta primers. Sequencing was performed with immunoSEQ multiplex PCR; in TCRdb, only in-frame clones are kept and a portion is missing. Of 160,000 or so clones listed, approximately 82% are singletons. The sequencing sample was made of PBMCs. These receptors all come from a woman between 50 and 59 years old in good health and CMV-seropositive.

The chain couples TRBV11-2 to TRBJ1-5, with D possibly matching TRBD1 (6 bases). Looked up from germline, CDR1 is SGHAT and CDR2 is FQNNGV. The CDR3 runs to 15 residues. Trimming took off 5 bases at V and 4 bases at J, with 15 bases between the two ends. For the CDR3, the DNA is TGTGCCAGCAGCCCTGGACAGTCCCCAAATCAGCCCCAGCATTTT. This sequence encodes CASSPGQSPNQPQHF.

The chain couples TRBV27 to TRBJ2-1; 12 bases map to TRBD2. V lost 3 bases to trimming and J lost 10 bases; unmatched junction nucleotides: 7. This CDR3 has 15 residues. The V gene's germline CDR1 is MNHEY and CDR2 SMNVEV (reference sequence). Written as DNA, the CDR3 is TGTGCCAGCAGTTTCGCTAGCGGGGGGGCCCTGGAGCAGTTCTTC. Protein product: CASSFASGGALEQFF.

This rearrangement joins TRBV5-1 to TRBJ2-1, with 9 nucleotides matching TRBD1. Per the germline V gene, CDR1 is SGHRS and CDR2 is YFSETQ. Trimming cost V 4 bases and J 1 base; bases outside gene matches: 6. This CDR3 is built from 16 residues. The CDR3 spells CASSPGQGRSYNEQFF. CDR3 DNA: TGCGCCAGCAGCCCCGGACAGGGGAGGTCCTACAATGAGCAGTTCTTC.

This clone was observed once. The rearrangement joins TRBV4-1 to TRBJ1-3, with D hard to call. V was pared by 1 base and J by 1 base, with 11 bases between. There are 16 residues in the CDR3. Germline V gene sequence: CDR1 MGHRA, CDR2 YSYEKL. This chain's CDR3 is CASSQGVRDSGNTIYF. The CDR3 DNA reads TGCGCCAGCAGCCAAGGGGTTCGGGATTCTGGAAACACCATATATTTT.

The V and J genes are TRBV7-9 and TRBJ2-1, with TRBD2 identical over 11 bases. The CDR3 consists of 13 residues. CDR1 and CDR2 (germline): SEHNR, FQNEAQ (reference sequence). V was clipped by 7 bases and J by 13 bases; unmatched bases: 9. CDR3 residues: CASTLSSGGSQFF. The CDR3 bases are TGTGCCAGCACCCTCTCTAGCGGGGGGTCTCAGTTCTTC.

The chain is built from TRBV6-1 and TRBJ2-3; 9 bases line up with TRBD2. CDR3 length: 15 amino acids. Looked up from germline, CDR1 is MNHNS and CDR2 is SASEGT. J was trimmed by 2 bases and V by 6 bases; bases with no gene match: 6. Here the CDR3 DNA reads TGTGCCAGCAGCTCGCGGGGGGGGGACACAGATACGCAGTATTTT. Protein product: CASSSRGGDTDTQYF.

The chain carries TRBV29-1 and TRBJ1-1, with no clear D. The V end was cut by 4 bases, the J end by 4 bases, with 10 bases between. The CDR3 loop spans 12 amino acids. Germline CDR1 reads SQVTM; CDR2 reads ANQGSEA. The chain's CDR3 is CSVAEFGTEAFF. DNA of the CDR3: TGCAGCGTTGCTGAATTCGGCACTGAAGCTTTCTTT.

This chain connects TRBV9 to TRBJ2-7, with a weak D call TRBD2 (7 bases). Germline V gene sequence: CDR1 SGDLS, CDR2 YYNGEE. V lost 2 bases and J lost 3, with 15 bases in between. The CDR3 sequence is 15 residues long. CDR3 nucleotide sequence: TGTGCCAGCAGCGTTGGGGGGGCAGCTAACTACGAGCAGTACTTC. Its translation is CASSVGGAANYEQYF. Variable domain in full (rest from reference TRBV9 and TRBJ2-7): DSGVTQTPKHLITATGQRVTLRCSPRSGDLSVYWYQQSLDQGLQFLIQYYNGEERAKGNILERFSAQQFPDLHSELNLSSLELGDSALYFCASSVGGAANYEQYFGPGTRLTVT.

The chain uses TRBV11-3 and TRBJ1-1; 7 bases match TRBD1. This CDR3 contains 13 residues. Trimming took 1 base from V and 12 from J; bases not matched to a gene: 8. Germline V lookup: CDR1 SGHNT, CDR2 YENEEA. The chain's CDR3 is CASSLGPDRETFF. The CDR3 DNA reads as TGTGCCAGCAGCTTAGGGCCCGACAGGGAAACTTTCTTT.

Remarks on this clone: A read error may account for a junction end that differs from germline. The genes are TRBV7-9 and TRBJ2-3, with D maybe TRBD1 (5 bases). Germline CDR1 reads SEHNR; CDR2 reads FQNEAQ (reference sequence). The CDR3 length is 14 residues. The CDR3 protein is CSSSFQGLADTQYF. CDR3 bases: TGTTCCAGCAGCTTCCAGGGTCTTGCAGATACGCAGTATTTT.

The genes are TRBV19 and TRBJ1-5, with 7 bases fitting TRBD1. The CDR3 spans 16 residues. V dropped 3 bases and J dropped 6; count of bases not matched to a gene: 11. The germline V gene has CDR1 LNHDA and CDR2 SQIVND (reference sequence). The CDR3 protein is CASSILQGPRGQPQHF. The CDR3 DNA sequence: TGTGCCAGTAGTATTTTACAGGGGCCGCGAGGTCAGCCCCAGCATTTT.

The sample holds one count of this clone. J is TRBJ2-4 and V is TRBV9; 7 nucleotides match TRBD2. Germline CDR1 and CDR2: SGDLS and YYNGEE. The CDR3 length is 17 residues. Trimming took 0 bases from V and 7 from J; bases not matched to a gene: 13. In nucleotides, the CDR3 is TGTGCCAGCAGCGTAGGGGGGGGACCTTCATCATATAACATTCAGTACTTC. This sequence encodes CASSVGGGPSSYNIQYF.

This rearrangement joins TRBV14 to TRBJ1-1; D ambiguous. Deletions cut 0 bases from V and 8 bases from J, with 10 bases between. The germline V gene has CDR1 SGHDN and CDR2 FVKESK. This CDR3 contains 13 residues. CDR3 sequence: CASSQEARGEAFF. In DNA form, the CDR3 reads TGTGCCAGCAGCCAAGAAGCCAGAGGGGAAGCTTTCTTT.

This clone appeared once. This chain connects TRBV5-1 to TRBJ2-7, with 9 bases lining up with TRBD2. In germline, CDR1 is SGHRS, CDR2 YFSETQ. This CDR3 is built from 12 residues. After removal of 4 bases from V and 12 bases from J, the junction contained 8 bases not matched to a gene. The CDR3 spells CASSQAGGSTYF. The CDR3 nucleotides are TGCGCCAGCAGCCAGGCGGGGGGGAGCACGTACTTC.

V gene TRBV6-1 combines with J gene TRBJ2-3, with TRBD1 matching over 8 bases. The CDR3 extends over 16 amino acids. Germline V lookup: CDR1 MNHNS, CDR2 SASEGT. The ends lost 2 bases at V and 6 bases at J; junction bases unmatched: 10. CDR3 coding DNA: TGTGCCAGCAGTGAATCGAGGTACAGGGGGTTGGATACGCAGTATTTT. Residues: CASSESRYRGLDTQYF.

V is TRBV5-4 and J is TRBJ2-7, with 7 nucleotides matching TRBD2. CDR1 SGHNT and CDR2 YYREEE come from the germline V gene (reference sequence). V shed 4 bases, J shed 6 bases, and the junction held 10 bases outside the gene matches. The CDR3 contains 14 residues. CDR3 sequence (DNA): TGTGCCAGCAGCCTCGCGTCTGCTAGCGGCGAGCAGTACTTC. Encoded protein: CASSLASASGEQYF.

This clone is a singleton in its sample. The rearrangement links TRBV5-1 to TRBJ1-1; the D gene is possibly TRBD1 (6 bases). The CDR3 runs to 15 residues. Germline loops: CDR1 SGHRS, CDR2 YFSETQ. Trimming removed 0 bases at V and 1 base at J, with 10 bases between. As DNA, the CDR3 is TGCGCCAGCAGCTTGGCAGGACAGTGGAACACTGAAGCTTTCTTT. Protein sequence: CASSLAGQWNTEAFF.